This is a list of T cell receptor beta chains from one sample in a study of glioma-infiltrating T cells after dendritic cell vaccination. The assay was immunoSEQ multiplex PCR, and TCRdb's table has in-frame clones only and misses some. The sample lists approximately 100,000 clones, more than 80% occurring once. This material consisted of blood, taken before dendritic cell vaccination. Every receptor here comes from a human donor with glioblastoma. Both conserved end residues are part of each CDR3. The D gene is left open where the match is weak. Expanded clones get a size class; other rows say once, few or many, or leave the size out.

>TRBV10-1|NA|TRBJ2-2|TRBD2
CASKGTSDTGELFF
TGCGCCAGCAAGGGGACTAGCGACACCGGGGAGCTGTTTTTT
>TRBV13|NA|TRBJ1-6|TRBD1
CASSSGTENSPLHF
TGTGCCAGCAGCTCCGGGACAGAGAATTCACCCCTCCACTTT
>TRBV7-6|few|TRBJ2-5|NA
CASSHIGAGGSETQYF
TGTGCCAGCAGCCATATAGGGGCAGGGGGGTCGGAGACCCAGTACTTC
>TRBV25-1|NA|TRBJ2-1|NA
CASSEIGGRSRFF
TGTGCCAGCAGTGAAATTGGAGGGCGTTCTAGGTTCTTC
>TRBV30|NA|TRBJ1-1|NA
CACDRNWGF
TGTGCCTGTGACAGGAATTGGGGTTTT
>TRBV27|NA|TRBJ2-5|NA
CASSRDLAQETQYF
TGTGCCAGCAGCCGGGACTTAGCTCAAGAGACCCAGTACTTC
>TRBV7-6|NA|TRBJ1-4|NA
CASSLSGEGNEKLFF
TGTGCCAGCAGCTTATCCGGGGAGGGGAATGAAAAACTGTTTTTT
>TRBV7-9|NA|TRBJ2-7|NA
CASSPPVAYEQYF
TGTGCCAGCAGCCCCCCGGTCGCCTACGAGCAGTACTTC
>TRBV7-6|NA|TRBJ2-7|NA
CASSPGLHSYEQYF
TGTGCCAGCAGCCCCGGACTGCACTCCTACGAGCAGTACTTC
>TRBV4-2|NA|TRBJ2-1|TRBD2
CASSLIAGGKYNEQFF
TGTGCCAGCAGCCTAATAGCGGGGGGGAAATACAATGAGCAGTTCTTC
>TRBV12-5|once|TRBJ1-1|NA
CASALGVGTEAFF
TGTGCTAGTGCCTTAGGGGTGGGAACTGAAGCTTTCTTT
>TRBV7-3|NA|TRBJ2-3|TRBD2
CASSFGTSGGPSTDTQYF
TGTGCCAGCAGCTTTGGGACTAGCGGGGGCCCTAGCACAGATACGCAGTATTTT
>TRBV19|few|TRBJ1-6|NA
CATRLSSYNSPLHF
TGTGCCACCCGACTCAGCTCCTATAATTCACCCCTCCACTTT
>TRBV19|NA|TRBJ1-4|NA
CASNQDVNEKLFF
TGTGCCAGCAACCAGGATGTCAATGAAAAACTGTTTTTT
>TRBV4-2|NA|TRBJ2-4|NA
CASSQEGGAEAKNIQYF
TGTGCCAGCAGCCAAGAAGGAGGGGCGGAAGCCAAAAACATTCAGTACTTC
>TRBV11-2|NA|TRBJ1-6|TRBD1
CASSSLQGAGSPLHF
TGTGCCAGCAGCTCCCTACAGGGGGCAGGATCACCCCTCCACTTT
>TRBV7-9|NA|TRBJ1-2|TRBD1
CASSSRQGGGYTF
TGTGCCAGCAGCTCCCGACAGGGAGGCGGCTACACCTTC
>TRBV30|NA|TRBJ1-6|NA
CAWSLNNSPLPF
TGTGCCTGGAGTTTAAATAATTCTCCCCTCCCCTTT
>TRBV5-1|NA|TRBJ2-1|NA
CASSLRGRGPPSEQFF
TGCGCCAGCAGCTTGAGGGGGCGGGGCCCCCCAAGTGAGCAGTTCTTC
>TRBV9|NA|TRBJ1-1|NA
CASSPGNTEAFF
TGTGCCAGCAGCCCAGGGAACACTGAAGCTTTCTTT
>TRBV18|NA|TRBJ2-3|NA
CASSPGRSTDTQYF
TGTGCCAGCTCACCAGGCAGGAGCACAGATACGCAGTATTTT
>TRBV6-7|few|TRBJ1-4|NA
CASSYSRFHRAEKLFF
TGTGCCAGCAGTTACTCGAGATTTCACAGAGCTGAAAAACTGTTTTTT
>TRBV5-4|NA|TRBJ2-7|TRBD2
CASSVGTMSSYEQYF
TGTGCCAGCAGCGTCGGGACTATGAGCTCCTACGAGCAGTACTTC
>TRBV12-5|NA|TRBJ1-1|NA
CASGLDGWDKLNTEAFF
TGTGCTAGTGGTTTGGACGGATGGGACAAATTAAACACTGAAGCTTTCTTT
>TRBV2|NA|TRBJ1-2|NA
CASTRGGVSYGYTF
TGTGCCAGCACTCGAGGAGGGGTATCCTATGGCTACACCTTC
>TRBV4-2|few|TRBJ1-2|NA
CASSPAGDFYGYTF
TGTGCCAGCAGCCCCGCCGGGGACTTCTATGGCTACACCTTC
>TRBV2|NA|TRBJ1-5|TRBD1
CASNRGLGNQPQHF
TGTGCCAGCAACAGGGGGCTTGGCAATCAGCCCCAGCATTTT
>TRBV18|NA|TRBJ1-2|TRBD1
CASSPPGTGEGYTF
TGTGCCAGCTCACCCCCCGGGACAGGGGAAGGCTACACCTTC
>TRBV6-6|NA|TRBJ1-6|TRBD1
CASSYSGQGRSPLHF
TGTGCCAGCAGTTACTCCGGACAGGGGCGATCACCCCTCCACTTT
>TRBV19|once|TRBJ2-7|TRBD1
CASRDRSSYEQYF
TGTGCCAGTAGGGACAGGAGTTCCTACGAGCAGTACTTC